These 2 T cell receptor beta chains were all obtained from the same sample, sequenced in a study of T cells in Graves' hyperthyroidism and ophthalmopathy. Amplified regions were TCR beta CDR3 sequences from RNA transcripts. The study used the HTBI primer set for a first-round RT-PCR of the TCR CDR3. TCRdb itself ran the multiplex PCR reads through MiXCR, one entry per CDR3 protein. The sample includes hundreds of thousands of distinct CDR3 sequences, 16% of them seen just once. Sequences were obtained from blood. Every receptor here comes from a woman between 18 and 29 years old with Graves' hyperthyroidism.

The chain recombines TRBV5-4 with TRBJ2-2; 10 positions match TRBD2. The germline CDR1 and CDR2 sequences are SGHNT and YYREEE (reference sequence). Trimming cost V 4 bases and J 9 bases; bases outside gene matches: 12. The CDR3 is made up of 16 amino acids. CDR3 nucleotide sequence: TGTGCCAGCAGCCTCACTAGCGGGGTGGCATCTCGGGAGCTGTTTTTT. Translation gives CASSLTSGVASRELFF.

This clonotype has ten or more counts. The genes are TRBV11-3 and TRBJ2-3; D is unresolved. The V and J ends lost 3 bases and 0 bases respectively, with 16 bases between them. There are 17 residues in the CDR3. The V gene's germline CDR1 is SGHNT and CDR2 YENEEA. CDR3 DNA sequence: TGTGCCAGCAGCTTTAGCTTAGGGTCGACTAGCACAGATACGCAGTATTTT. Encoded protein: CASSFSLGSTSTDTQYF.